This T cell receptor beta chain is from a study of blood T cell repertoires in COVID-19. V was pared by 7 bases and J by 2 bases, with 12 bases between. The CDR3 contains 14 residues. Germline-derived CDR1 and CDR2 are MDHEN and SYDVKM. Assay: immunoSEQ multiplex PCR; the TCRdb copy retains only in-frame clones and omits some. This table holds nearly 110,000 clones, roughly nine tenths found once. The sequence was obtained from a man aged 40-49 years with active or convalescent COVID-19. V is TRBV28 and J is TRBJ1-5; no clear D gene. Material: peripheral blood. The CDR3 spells CASTRRGRNQPQHF. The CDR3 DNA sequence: TGTGCCAGCACCCGACGGGGTCGCAATCAGCCCCAGCATTTT.